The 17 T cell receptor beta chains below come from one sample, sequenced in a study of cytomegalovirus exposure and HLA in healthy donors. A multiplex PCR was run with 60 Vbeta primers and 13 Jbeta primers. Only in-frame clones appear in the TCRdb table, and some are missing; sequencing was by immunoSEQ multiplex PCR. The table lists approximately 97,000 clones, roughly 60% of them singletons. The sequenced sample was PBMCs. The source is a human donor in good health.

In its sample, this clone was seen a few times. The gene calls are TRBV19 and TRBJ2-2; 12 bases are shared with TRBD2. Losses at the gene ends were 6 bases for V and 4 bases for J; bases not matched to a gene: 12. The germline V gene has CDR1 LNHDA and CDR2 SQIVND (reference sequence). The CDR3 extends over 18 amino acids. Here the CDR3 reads CASRVTSGREGITGELFF. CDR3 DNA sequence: TGTGCCAGTAGAGTGACTAGCGGGAGAGAGGGGATCACCGGGGAGCTGTTTTTT.

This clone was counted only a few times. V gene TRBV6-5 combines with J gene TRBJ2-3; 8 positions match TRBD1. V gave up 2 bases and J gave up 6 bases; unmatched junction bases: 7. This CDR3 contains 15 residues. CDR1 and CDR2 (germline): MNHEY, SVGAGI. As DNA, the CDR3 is TGTGCCAGCAGTTACAGCCGGACAGGGCCCGATACGCAGTATTTT. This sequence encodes CASSYSRTGPDTQYF.

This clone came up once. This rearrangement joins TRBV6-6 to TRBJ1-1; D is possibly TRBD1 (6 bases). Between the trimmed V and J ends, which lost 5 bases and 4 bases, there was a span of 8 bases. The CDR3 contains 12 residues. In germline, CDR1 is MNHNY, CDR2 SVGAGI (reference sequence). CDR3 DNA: TGTGCCAGCAGTCCAGGGGTCACTGAAGCTTTCTTT. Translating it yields CASSPGVTEAFF.

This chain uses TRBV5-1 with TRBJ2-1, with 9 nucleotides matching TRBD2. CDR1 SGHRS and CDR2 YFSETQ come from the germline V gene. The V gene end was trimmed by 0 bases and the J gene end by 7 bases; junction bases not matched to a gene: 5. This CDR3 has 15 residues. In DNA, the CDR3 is TGCGCCAGCAGCTTGGGTAGCGGGAGAGGTAATGAGCAGTTCTTC. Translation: CASSLGSGRGNEQFF.

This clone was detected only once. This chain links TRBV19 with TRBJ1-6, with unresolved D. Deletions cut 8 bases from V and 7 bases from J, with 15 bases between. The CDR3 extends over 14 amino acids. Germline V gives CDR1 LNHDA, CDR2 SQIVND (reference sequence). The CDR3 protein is CASRSGLVNSPLHF. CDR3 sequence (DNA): TGTGCCAGTCGGAGCGGACTGGTGAATTCACCCCTCCACTTT.

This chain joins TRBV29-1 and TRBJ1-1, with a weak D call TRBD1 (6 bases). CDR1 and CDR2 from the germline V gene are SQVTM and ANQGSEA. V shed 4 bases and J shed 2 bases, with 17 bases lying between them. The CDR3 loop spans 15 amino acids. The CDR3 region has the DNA TGCAGCGTTGGGTTCAGGGGAAGGGGCAACACTGAAGCTTTCTTT. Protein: CSVGFRGRGNTEAFF.

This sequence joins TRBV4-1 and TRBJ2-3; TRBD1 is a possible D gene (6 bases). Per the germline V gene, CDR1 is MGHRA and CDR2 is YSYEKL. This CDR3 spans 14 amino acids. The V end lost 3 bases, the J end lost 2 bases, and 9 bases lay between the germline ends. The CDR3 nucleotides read TGCGCCAGCAGCCATAAGGGGGTCACAGATACGCAGTATTTT. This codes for CASSHKGVTDTQYF.

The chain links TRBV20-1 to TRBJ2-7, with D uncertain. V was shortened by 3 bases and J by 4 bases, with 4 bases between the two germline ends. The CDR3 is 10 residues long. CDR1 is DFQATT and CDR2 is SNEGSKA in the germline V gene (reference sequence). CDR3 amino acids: CSASPYEQYF. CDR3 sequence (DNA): TGCAGTGCTAGCCCGTACGAGCAGTACTTC.

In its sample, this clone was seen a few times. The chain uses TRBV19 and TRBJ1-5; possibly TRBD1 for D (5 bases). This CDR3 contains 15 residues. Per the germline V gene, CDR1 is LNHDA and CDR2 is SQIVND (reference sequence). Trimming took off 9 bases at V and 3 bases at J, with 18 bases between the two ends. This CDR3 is CASSSPGQFNQPQHF. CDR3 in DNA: TGTGCCAGCAGTTCACCAGGACAATTCAATCAGCCCCAGCATTTT.

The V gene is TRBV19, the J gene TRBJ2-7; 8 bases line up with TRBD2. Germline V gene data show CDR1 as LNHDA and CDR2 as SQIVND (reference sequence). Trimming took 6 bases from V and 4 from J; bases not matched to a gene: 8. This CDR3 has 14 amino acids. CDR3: CASSSTSGAYEQYF. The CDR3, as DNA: TGTGCCAGTAGCTCAACTAGCGGAGCATACGAGCAGTACTTC.

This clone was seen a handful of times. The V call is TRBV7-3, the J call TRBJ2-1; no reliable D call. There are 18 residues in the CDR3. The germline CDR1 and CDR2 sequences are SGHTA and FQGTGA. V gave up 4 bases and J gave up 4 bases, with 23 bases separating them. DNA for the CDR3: TGTGCCAGCAGCTCCTCCCGCCTTTCCCGAGGATCTTACAATGAGCAGTTCTTC. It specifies CASSSSRLSRGSYNEQFF.

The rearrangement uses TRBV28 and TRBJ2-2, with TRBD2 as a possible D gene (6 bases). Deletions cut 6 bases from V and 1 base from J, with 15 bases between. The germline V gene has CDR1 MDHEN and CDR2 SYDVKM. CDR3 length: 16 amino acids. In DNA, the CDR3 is TGTGCCAGCAGGTCCTCCGGGACTCAGAACACCGGGGAGCTGTTTTTT. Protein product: CASRSSGTQNTGELFF.

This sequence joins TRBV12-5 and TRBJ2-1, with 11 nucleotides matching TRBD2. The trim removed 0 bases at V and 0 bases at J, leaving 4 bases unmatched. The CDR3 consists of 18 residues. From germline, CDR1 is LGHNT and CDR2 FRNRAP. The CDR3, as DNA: TGTGCTAGTGGTTTGGTACGACTAGCGGGGATCTCCTACAATGAGCAGTTCTTC. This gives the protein CASGLVRLAGISYNEQFF.

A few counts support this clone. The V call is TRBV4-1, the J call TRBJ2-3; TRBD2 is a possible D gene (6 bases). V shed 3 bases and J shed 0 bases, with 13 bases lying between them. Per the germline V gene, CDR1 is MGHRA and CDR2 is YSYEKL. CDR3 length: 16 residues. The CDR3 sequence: CASSQSGRHSTDTQYF. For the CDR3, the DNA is TGCGCCAGCAGCCAGTCGGGGAGGCATAGCACAGATACGCAGTATTTT.

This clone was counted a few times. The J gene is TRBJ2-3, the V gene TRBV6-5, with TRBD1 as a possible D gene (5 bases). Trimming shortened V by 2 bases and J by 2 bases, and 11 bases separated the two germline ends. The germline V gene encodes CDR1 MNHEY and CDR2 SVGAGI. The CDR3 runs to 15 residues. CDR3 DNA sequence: TGTGCCAGCAGTTACGTGGCAGGGTTCACAGATACGCAGTATTTT. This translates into CASSYVAGFTDTQYF.

This CDR3 is CASSEALGRGTAFF. CDR3 in DNA: TGTGCCAGCAGTGAAGCGCTTGGTCGGGGTACGGCTTTCTTT. This chain uses TRBV2 with TRBJ1-1; D ambiguous. The CDR3 extends over 14 amino acids. CDR1 is SNHLY and CDR2 is FYNNEI in the germline V gene. V gave up 0 bases and J gave up 11 bases, with 16 bases separating them.

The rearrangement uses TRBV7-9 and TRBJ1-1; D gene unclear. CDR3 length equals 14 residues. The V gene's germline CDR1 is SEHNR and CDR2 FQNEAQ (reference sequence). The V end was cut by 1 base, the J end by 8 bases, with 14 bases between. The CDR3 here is CASSLGGYAVEAFF. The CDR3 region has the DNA TGTGCCAGCAGCTTAGGAGGGTACGCCGTGGAAGCTTTCTTT.